This passage covers 32 T cell receptor beta chains from one sample sequenced in a study of cytomegalovirus exposure and HLA in healthy donors. The PCR contained 60 Vbeta and 13 Jbeta primers. The method was immunoSEQ multiplex PCR; TCRdb's version includes in-frame clones alone and lacks a portion of them. The table includes roughly 120,000 clones, approximately 80% detected once. Sequenced sample: PBMCs. The source is a young man in good health and CMV-seropositive.

V gene TRBV28 combines with J gene TRBJ1-2; D gene uncertain. The germline gives CDR1 MDHEN, CDR2 SYDVKM. The CDR3 length is 11 residues. V lost 10 bases and J lost 5, with 11 bases in between. The CDR3 DNA is TGTGCCACTGTACAGCTTTATGGCTACACCTTC. Protein: CATVQLYGYTF.

The gene calls are TRBV6-1 and TRBJ1-2; D remains ambiguous. Per the germline V gene, CDR1 is MNHNS and CDR2 is SASEGT. The CDR3 contains 15 residues. The V and J ends lost 1 base and 8 bases respectively, with 17 bases between them. The CDR3: CASSEVTEQFSGYTF. The CDR3 coding sequence is TGTGCCAGCAGTGAAGTCACCGAACAGTTCAGCGGCTACACCTTC.

The chain couples TRBV5-1 to TRBJ1-1, with D possibly being TRBD1 (5 bases). Germline CDR1 reads SGHRS; CDR2 reads YFSETQ. The CDR3 is 14 residues long. Trimming stripped 4 bases from V and 11 bases from J, with 21 bases between. The CDR3: CASSGQGLNSEAFF. DNA of the CDR3: TGCGCCAGCAGCGGGCAGGGACTTAATAGCGAGGCTTTCTTT.

Only one count was recorded for this clone. The rearrangement uses TRBV5-1 and TRBJ1-1, with D maybe TRBD1 (5 bases). Between the trimmed V and J ends, which lost 3 bases and 7 bases, there was a span of 19 bases. The germline CDR1 and CDR2 sequences are SGHRS and YFSETQ. The CDR3 is 15 amino acids. The DNA of the CDR3 is TGCGCCAGCAGCTGGGCTTCAGGGTTGGTGAATGAAGCTTTCTTT. Translating it yields CASSWASGLVNEAFF. Combining the CDR3 with reference TRBV5-1 and TRBJ1-1 gives the whole variable domain KAGVTQTPRYLIKTRGQQVTLSCSPISGHRSVSWYQQTPGQGLQFLFEYFSETQRNKGNFPGRFSGRQFSNSRSEMNVSTLELGDSALYLCASSWASGLVNEAFFGQGTRLTVV.

On this clone: The junction departs from germline at one end; a sequencing error may be responsible. The chain recombines TRBV7-3 with TRBJ2-2; maybe TRBD1 (6 bases). This CDR3 has 15 residues. Germline V lookup: CDR1 SGHTA, CDR2 FQGTGA. The DNA of the CDR3 is TGTTCCAGCAGCTCCCAACAGGGACATCAGGGGGAGCTGTTTTTT. Protein: CSSSSQQGHQGELFF. The variable domain in full, with the rest retrieved from reference TRBV7-3 and TRBJ2-2, is GAGVSQTPSNKVTEKGKYVELRCDPISGHTALYWYRQSLGQGPEFLIYFQGTGAADDSGLPNDRFFAVRPEGSVSTLKIQRTERGDSAVYLCSSSSQQGHQGELFFGEGSRLTVL.

The rearrangement uses TRBV15 and TRBJ2-1; no firm D call. This CDR3 contains 17 residues. Germline V gene data show CDR1 as LNHNV and CDR2 as YYDKDF (reference sequence). V lost 0 bases and J 0 bases, leaving 12 bases between the germline ends. Here the CDR3 reads CATSRDLSASSYNEQFF. The CDR3 DNA reads as TGTGCCACCAGCAGAGATCTCAGCGCTAGCTCCTACAATGAGCAGTTCTTC.

Ten or more counts support this clone. The V call is TRBV6-4, the J call TRBJ2-1; 14 bases agree with TRBD2. This CDR3 contains 16 residues. Looked up from germline, CDR1 is MRHNA and CDR2 is SNTAGT. Unmatched junction bases numbered 5, after V lost 4 bases and J lost 6 bases. For the CDR3, the DNA is TGTGCCAGCAGTGCCCAGACTAGCGGGGGGGGCAATGAGCAGTTCTTC. It yields the protein CASSAQTSGGGNEQFF.

V and J are TRBV5-4 and TRBJ2-7, with 10 bases matching TRBD1. This CDR3 is 13 amino acids long. The trim removed 3 bases at V and 5 bases at J, leaving 2 bases unmatched. The germline CDR1 and CDR2 sequences are SGHNT and YYREEE (reference sequence). The CDR3 sequence is CASSWDRGHEQYF. DNA of the CDR3: TGTGCCAGCAGCTGGGACAGGGGCCACGAGCAGTACTTC. Full variable domain (rest looked up from reference TRBV5-4 and TRBJ2-7): ETGVTQSPTHLIKTRGQQVTLRCSSQSGHNTVSWYQQALGQGPQFIFQYYREEENGRGNFPPRFSGLQFPNYSSELNVNALELDDSALYLCASSWDRGHEQYFGPGTRLTVT.

The rearrangement links TRBV4-3 to TRBJ2-1, with TRBD2 matching over 9 bases. Trimming took 2 bases from V and 8 from J; bases not matched to a gene: 10. The length of the CDR3 is 16 residues. Per the germline V gene, CDR1 is LGHNA and CDR2 is YSLEER. Here the CDR3 DNA reads TGCGCCAGCAGCCAAACGGGACTAGCTCGGCTATATGAGCAGTTCTTC. It translates to CASSQTGLARLYEQFF.

The chain employs TRBV7-2 and TRBJ2-7; possibly TRBD1 for D (5 bases). Trimming cost V 2 bases and J 9 bases, with 11 bases left between them. The CDR3 loop spans 12 amino acids. CDR1 and CDR2 (germline): SGHTA, FQGNSA. The CDR3 DNA follows: TGTGCCAGCAGCTTAATAGACAGAGCGCAGTACTTC. Translating it yields CASSLIDRAQYF.

With respect to this clone: A junction end diverges from the germline sequence, so it may reflect a read error. The rearrangement uses TRBV7-7 and TRBJ1-5, with 7 positions matching TRBD1. Germline assignment: CDR1 SSHAT and CDR2 FNYEAQ (reference sequence). The CDR3 extends over 17 amino acids. CDR3 DNA sequence: TGTGCTAGCAGCCTACGTACAGGGGAAAGGAAGGATCAGCCCCAGCATTTT. Translation: CASSLRTGERKDQPQHF. The variable domain in full, with the rest retrieved from reference TRBV7-7 and TRBJ1-5, is GAGVSQSPRYKVTKRGQDVTLRCDPISSHATLYWYQQALGQGPEFLTYFNYEAQPDKSGLPSDRFSAERPEGSISTLTIQRTEQRDSAMYRCASSLRTGERKDQPQHFGDGTRLSIL.

The chain employs TRBV20-1 and TRBJ2-5; D might be TRBD2 (6 bases). CDR1 is DFQATT, CDR2 SNEGSKA, per germline (reference sequence). The V end was cut by 8 bases, the J end by 7 bases, with 14 bases between. This CDR3 comprises 11 residues. The chain's CDR3 is CSHKRRGTQYF. Written as DNA, the CDR3 is TGCAGTCACAAGCGGAGGGGGACCCAGTACTTC.

This clone was counted a few times. The DNA for the CDR3 is TGTGCCAGCAGCGTAGTTGGCAGCGGGGAGCTGTTTTTT. Encoded protein: CASSVVGSGELFF. The chain is built from TRBV9 and TRBJ2-2; D uncertain. Germline CDR1 is SGDLS and CDR2 is YYNGEE. Between the trimmed V and J ends, which lost 0 bases and 7 bases, there was a span of 7 bases. This CDR3 has 13 residues.

The chain recombines TRBV9 with TRBJ1-1, with D tentatively TRBD1 (6 bases). The CDR3 has 14 amino acids. CDR1 SGDLS and CDR2 YYNGEE come from the germline V gene. With 4 bases removed from V and 8 bases from J, the gap between germline ends came to 18 bases. The CDR3 loop reads CASSTYTQGTEAFF. CDR3 coding DNA: TGTGCCAGCAGCACCTACACACAGGGCACGGAAGCTTTCTTT.

V and J are TRBV11-3 and TRBJ1-6; TRBD1 matches at 7 bases. V was clipped by 5 bases and J by 7 bases; unmatched bases: 14. The germline gives CDR1 SGHNT, CDR2 YENEEA. CDR3 length: 17 residues. The CDR3 DNA reads as TGTGCCAGCAGCCCCCCCGACAGGGCATTTTGGAATTCACCCCTCCACTTT. It is translated as CASSPPDRAFWNSPLHF.

The gene calls are TRBV27 and TRBJ2-1; no reliable D call. With 3 bases removed from V and 12 bases from J, the gap between germline ends came to 12 bases. Looked up from germline, CDR1 is MNHEY and CDR2 is SMNVEV (reference sequence). This CDR3 spans 12 amino acids. In DNA form, the CDR3 reads TGTGCCAGCAGTTTGGTCAGTGGCGGGCAGTTCTTC. It is translated as CASSLVSGGQFF.

The chain uses TRBV2 and TRBJ2-1; tentatively, D is TRBD1 (7 bases). The germline V and J ends were trimmed by 8 bases and 3 bases, with 11 bases remaining between them. The length of the CDR3 is 13 residues. The germline V gene has CDR1 SNHLY and CDR2 FYNNEI. The CDR3: CASAGQIYNEQFF. The CDR3 DNA reads as TGTGCCAGCGCGGGACAGATCTACAATGAGCAGTTCTTC.

The V gene is TRBV28, the J gene TRBJ2-4, with 10 bases fitting TRBD1. Trimming at V came to 8 bases and at J to 0 bases, leaving 22 bases not matched to a gene. Germline V gene lookup returns CDR1 MDHEN and CDR2 SYDVKM. The length of the CDR3 is 21 residues. The CDR3 DNA sequence: TGTGCCAGCCAACGCCTAACCTTCCGGGACAGGGGAACTCTAGCCAAAAACATTCAGTACTTC. This codes for CASQRLTFRDRGTLAKNIQYF.

This chain connects TRBV9 to TRBJ1-2; D is possibly TRBD1 (6 bases). This CDR3 is 15 amino acids long. Germline CDR1 is SGDLS and CDR2 is YYNGEE. The V and J ends lost 4 bases and 3 bases respectively, with 16 bases between them. This CDR3 reads CASSPGHRADYGYTF. In nucleotides, the CDR3 is TGTGCCAGCAGCCCAGGCCACAGGGCAGACTATGGCTACACCTTC.

The chain recombines TRBV9 with TRBJ2-5; D gene uncertain. Trimming took 0 bases from V and 5 from J, leaving 8 bases between them. The germline CDR1 and CDR2 sequences are SGDLS and YYNGEE. The CDR3 consists of 13 residues. CDR3 region: CASSVDSAETQYF. As DNA, the CDR3 is TGTGCCAGCAGCGTAGACAGTGCGGAGACCCAGTACTTC.

The CDR3 is CASSPTGSKDEQYF. As DNA, the CDR3 is TGTGCCAGCTCACCTACGGGTAGTAAGGACGAGCAGTACTTC. The chain employs TRBV18 and TRBJ2-7; D gene ambiguous. This CDR3 is built from 14 residues. Trimming stripped 3 bases from V and 5 bases from J, with 14 bases between. CDR1 and CDR2 from the germline V gene are KGHSH and LQKENI. The whole variable domain, filled in from reference TRBV18 and TRBJ2-7, reads NAGVMQNPRHLVRRRGQEARLRCSPMKGHSHVYWYRQLPEEGLKFMVYLQKENIIDESGMPKERFSAEFPKEGPSILRIQQVVRGDSAAYFCASSPTGSKDEQYFGPGTRLTVT.

V is TRBV28 and J is TRBJ2-7; maybe TRBD1 (6 bases). The germline gives CDR1 MDHEN, CDR2 SYDVKM. V lost 6 bases, J lost 2 bases, and 17 bases lay in between. The CDR3 runs 15 residues. In DNA, the CDR3 is TGTGCCAGCAGCTCCCAGGGGATCTTCACCTACGAGCAGTACTTC. Translating it yields CASSSQGIFTYEQYF.

V usage is TRBV13 and J usage is TRBJ2-7; D is unclear. Trimming stripped 1 base from V and 3 bases from J, with 7 bases between. This CDR3 has 13 amino acids. Germline values: CDR1 PRHDT, CDR2 FYEKMQ (reference sequence). DNA for the CDR3: TGTGCCAGCAGCTTAGCTGGCGGCTACGAGCAGTACTTC. It specifies CASSLAGGYEQYF.

This clone was counted between two and nine times. The chain combines TRBV7-9 with TRBJ1-3, with no clear D. The germline V and J ends were trimmed by 0 bases and 0 bases, with 3 bases remaining between them. Per the germline V gene, CDR1 is SEHNR and CDR2 is FQNEAQ (reference sequence). The CDR3 spans 14 residues. Here the CDR3 reads CASSLALSGNTIYF. In DNA, the CDR3 is TGTGCCAGCAGCTTAGCCCTCTCTGGAAACACCATATATTTT.

The CDR3 DNA follows: TGTGCCAGCAGGGGACAGGGGGCCACTGAAGCTTTCTTT. This translates into CASRGQGATEAFF. The chain links TRBV5-6 to TRBJ1-1, with 12 bases lining up with TRBD1. V gave up 5 bases and J gave up 4 bases; unmatched junction bases: 0. There are 13 residues in the CDR3. CDR1 is SGHDT and CDR2 is YYEEEE in the germline V gene.

As to this clone: This CDR3 fails to terminate in the conserved phenylalanine or tryptophan, so it likely reflects a read error. No DNA is shown, since the ends of the CDR3 on it are uncertain; the CDR3 is the one TCRdb lists. The chain employs TRBV6-1 and TRBJ2-7; TRBD1 was called by the table and not checked on the DNA. Looked up from germline, CDR1 is MNHNS and CDR2 is SASEGT. With termini counted, the CDR3 has 11 amino acids. CDR3: CASSDSTGPPH.

The CDR3 reads CASRGQPTYEQYF. CDR3 nucleotides: TGTGCCAGTAGGGGACAGCCCACGTACGAGCAGTACTTC. The chain links TRBV19 to TRBJ2-5, with 7 nucleotides matching TRBD1. Judging by the DNA end, TRBJ2-7 fits better; the J call may be wrong. This CDR3 has 13 residues. The germline V gene has CDR1 LNHDA and CDR2 SQIVND (reference sequence).

This chain joins TRBV27 and TRBJ2-7, with D uncertain. The CDR3 loop spans 12 amino acids. Looked up from germline, CDR1 is MNHEY and CDR2 is SMNVEV (reference sequence). The V gene lost 3 bases and the J gene lost 4 bases, with 7 bases spanning the gap. CDR3 sequence reads: CASSFSPYEQYF. For the CDR3, the DNA is TGTGCCAGCAGTTTTTCCCCATACGAGCAGTACTTC.

About this clone: A junction end diverges from the germline sequence, so it may reflect a read error. The rearrangement uses TRBV19 and TRBJ1-2; unclear D gene. The CDR3 has 12 amino acids. Germline lookup yields CDR1 LNHDA and CDR2 SQIVND (reference sequence). The CDR3 nucleotides are TGTGCCAGTAGTATCCGCTTGGCACACCCCATGTTC. It codes for CASSIRLAHPMF.

V and J are TRBV2 and TRBJ2-1; a possible D gene is TRBD1 (6 bases). V lost 5 bases to trimming and J lost 4 bases, with 15 bases between them. The CDR3 sequence is 15 residues long. Germline CDR1 is SNHLY and CDR2 is FYNNEI. The CDR3 nucleotides are TGTGCCAGCAGTATTTGGGGGCCAGAGTACAATGAGCAGTTCTTC. Translating it yields CASSIWGPEYNEQFF.

The V gene is TRBV6-5, the J gene TRBJ2-5; D not resolved. Trimming cost V 6 bases and J 4 bases, with 12 bases left between them. Germline CDR1 MNHEY, CDR2 SVGAGI. The CDR3 runs to 13 residues. The DNA of the CDR3 is TGTGCCAGCAGACGAGTGGTAGCAGAGACCCAGTACTTC. Translation gives CASRRVVAETQYF.

This clone has a handful of counts. V is TRBV28 and J is TRBJ2-3, with 12 bases fitting TRBD2. The V gene's germline CDR1 is MDHEN and CDR2 SYDVKM. The V and J ends lost 5 bases and 7 bases, in that order; junction bases with no gene match: 10. This CDR3 has 16 residues. CDR3 loop: CASSPLAGGWGYTQYF. The CDR3 bases are TGTGCCAGCAGTCCACTAGCGGGAGGATGGGGATATACGCAGTATTTT.